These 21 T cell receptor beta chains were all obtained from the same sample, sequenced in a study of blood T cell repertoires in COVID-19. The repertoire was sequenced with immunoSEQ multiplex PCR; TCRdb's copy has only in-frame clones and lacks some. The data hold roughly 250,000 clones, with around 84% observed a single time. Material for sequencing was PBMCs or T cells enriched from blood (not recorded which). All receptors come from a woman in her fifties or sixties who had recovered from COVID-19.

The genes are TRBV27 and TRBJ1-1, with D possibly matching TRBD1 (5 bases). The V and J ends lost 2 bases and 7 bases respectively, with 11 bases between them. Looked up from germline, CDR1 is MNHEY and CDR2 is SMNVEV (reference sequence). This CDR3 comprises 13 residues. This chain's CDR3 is CASSLRGRGEAFF. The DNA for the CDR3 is TGTGCCAGCAGTTTACGGGGGAGAGGTGAAGCTTTCTTT.

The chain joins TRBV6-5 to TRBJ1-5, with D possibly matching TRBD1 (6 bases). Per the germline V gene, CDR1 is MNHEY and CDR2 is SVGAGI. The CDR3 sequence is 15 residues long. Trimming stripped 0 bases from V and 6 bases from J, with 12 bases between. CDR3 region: CASSYSSGGSQPQHF. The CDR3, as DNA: TGTGCCAGCAGTTACTCATCGGGGGGCAGTCAGCCCCAGCATTTT.

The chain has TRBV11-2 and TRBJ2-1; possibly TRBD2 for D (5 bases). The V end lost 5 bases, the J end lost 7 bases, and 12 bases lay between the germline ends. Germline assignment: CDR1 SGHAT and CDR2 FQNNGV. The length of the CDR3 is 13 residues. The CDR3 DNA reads TGTGCCAGCAGCCCCCTCGAGGGTAATGAGCAGTTCTTC. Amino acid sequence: CASSPLEGNEQFF.

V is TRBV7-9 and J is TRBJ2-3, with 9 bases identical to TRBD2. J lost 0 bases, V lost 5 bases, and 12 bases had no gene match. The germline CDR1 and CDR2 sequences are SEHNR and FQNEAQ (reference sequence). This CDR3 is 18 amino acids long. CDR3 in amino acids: CASSPLAGARKSTDTQYF. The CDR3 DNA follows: TGTGCCAGCAGCCCTTTAGCGGGAGCGCGTAAAAGCACAGATACGCAGTATTTT.

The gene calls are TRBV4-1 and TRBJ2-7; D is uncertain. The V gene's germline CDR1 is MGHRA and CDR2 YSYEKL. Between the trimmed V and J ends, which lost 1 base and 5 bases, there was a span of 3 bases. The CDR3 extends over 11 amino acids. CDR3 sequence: CASSQADEQYF. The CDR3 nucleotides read TGCGCCAGCAGCCAAGCGGACGAGCAGTACTTC.

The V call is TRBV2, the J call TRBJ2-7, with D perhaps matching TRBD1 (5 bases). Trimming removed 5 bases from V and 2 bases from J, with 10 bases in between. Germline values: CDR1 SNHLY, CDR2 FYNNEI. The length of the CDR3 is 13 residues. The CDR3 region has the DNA TGTGCCAGCAGTCGATTGACAGCCTACGAGCAGTACTTC. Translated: CASSRLTAYEQYF.

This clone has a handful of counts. The CDR3 loop is CASSTGTPQETQYF. The CDR3 DNA reads as TGCGCCAGCAGCACCGGGACACCCCAAGAGACCCAGTACTTC. This rearrangement joins TRBV5-1 to TRBJ2-5; possibly TRBD1 for D (6 bases). The germline V gene encodes CDR1 SGHRS and CDR2 YFSETQ. The CDR3 is made up of 14 amino acids. Trimming pared 4 bases from V and 1 base from J, leaving 11 bases between.

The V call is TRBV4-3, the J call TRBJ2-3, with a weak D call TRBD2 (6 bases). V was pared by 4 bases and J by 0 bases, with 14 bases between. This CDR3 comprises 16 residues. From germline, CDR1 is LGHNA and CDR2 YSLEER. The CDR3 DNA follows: TGCGCCAGCAGCCTCCTGGACTACTCTAGCACAGATACGCAGTATTTT. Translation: CASSLLDYSSTDTQYF.

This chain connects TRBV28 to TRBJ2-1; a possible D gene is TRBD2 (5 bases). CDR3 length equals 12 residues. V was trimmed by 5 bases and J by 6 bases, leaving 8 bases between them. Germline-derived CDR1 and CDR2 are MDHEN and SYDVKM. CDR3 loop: CASSLTSNEQFF. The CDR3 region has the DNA TGTGCCAGCAGTCTCACTAGCAATGAGCAGTTCTTC.

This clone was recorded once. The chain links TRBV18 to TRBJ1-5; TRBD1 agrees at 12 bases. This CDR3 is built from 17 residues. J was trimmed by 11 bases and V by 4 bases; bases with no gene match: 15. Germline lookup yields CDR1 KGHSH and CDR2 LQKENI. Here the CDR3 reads CASSLTSGTGGSLAQHF. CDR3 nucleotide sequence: TGTGCCAGCTCACTAACCTCCGGGACAGGGGGCAGCTTAGCCCAGCATTTT.

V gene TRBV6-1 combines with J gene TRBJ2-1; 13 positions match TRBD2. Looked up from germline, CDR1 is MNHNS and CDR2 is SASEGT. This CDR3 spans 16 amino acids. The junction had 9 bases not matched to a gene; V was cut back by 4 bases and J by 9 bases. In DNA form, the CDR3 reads TGTGCCAGCAGTGCCCTAAGACTAGCGGGAGGTAGTGAGCAGTTCTTC. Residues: CASSALRLAGGSEQFF.

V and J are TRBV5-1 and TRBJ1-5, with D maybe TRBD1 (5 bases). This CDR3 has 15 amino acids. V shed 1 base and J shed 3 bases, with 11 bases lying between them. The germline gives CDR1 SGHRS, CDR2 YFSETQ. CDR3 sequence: CASSLRTGVNQPQHF. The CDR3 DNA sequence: TGCGCCAGCAGCTTGAGAACAGGAGTCAATCAGCCCCAGCATTTT.

The CDR3 is CASSQDRANEKLFF. The CDR3, as DNA: TGTGCCAGCTCACAGGACAGGGCGAATGAAAAACTGTTTTTT. The chain links TRBV18 to TRBJ1-4; TRBD1 matches at 8 bases. Looked up from germline, CDR1 is KGHSH and CDR2 is LQKENI. The CDR3 consists of 14 residues. Trimming removed 4 bases from V and 5 bases from J; junction bases left unmatched: 3.

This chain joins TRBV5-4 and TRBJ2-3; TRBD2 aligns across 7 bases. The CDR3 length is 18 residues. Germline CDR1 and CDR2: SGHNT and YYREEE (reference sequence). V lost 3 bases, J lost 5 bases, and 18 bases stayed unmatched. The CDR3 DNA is TGTGCCAGCAGCTGGGTGCGGGGGACTCCTACGATGGGAGATACGCAGTATTTT. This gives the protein CASSWVRGTPTMGDTQYF.

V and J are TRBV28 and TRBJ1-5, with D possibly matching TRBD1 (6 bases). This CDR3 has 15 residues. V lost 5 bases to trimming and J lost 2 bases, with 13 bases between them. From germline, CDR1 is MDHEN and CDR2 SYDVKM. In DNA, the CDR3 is TGTGCCAGCAGTCATACAGGGTTGGGCAATCAGCCCCAGCATTTT. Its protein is CASSHTGLGNQPQHF.

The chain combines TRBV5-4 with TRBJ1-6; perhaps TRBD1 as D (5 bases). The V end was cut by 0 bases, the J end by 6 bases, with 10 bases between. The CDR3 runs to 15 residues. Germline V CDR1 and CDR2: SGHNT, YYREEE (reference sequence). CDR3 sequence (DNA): TGTGCCAGCAGCTTGGCAGGGTCTGGTAATTCACCCCTCCACTTT. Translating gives CASSLAGSGNSPLHF. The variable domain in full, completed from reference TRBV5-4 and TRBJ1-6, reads ETGVTQSPTHLIKTRGQQVTLRCSSQSGHNTVSWYQQALGQGPQFIFQYYREEENGRGNFPPRFSGLQFPNYSSELNVNALELDDSALYLCASSLAGSGNSPLHFGNGTRLTVT.

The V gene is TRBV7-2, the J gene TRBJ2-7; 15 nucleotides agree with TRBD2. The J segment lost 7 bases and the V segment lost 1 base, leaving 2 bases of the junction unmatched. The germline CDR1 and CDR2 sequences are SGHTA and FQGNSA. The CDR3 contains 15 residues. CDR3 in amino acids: CASSLGGTSGREQYF. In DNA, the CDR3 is TGTGCCAGCAGCTTAGGTGGGACTAGCGGGAGGGAGCAGTACTTC.

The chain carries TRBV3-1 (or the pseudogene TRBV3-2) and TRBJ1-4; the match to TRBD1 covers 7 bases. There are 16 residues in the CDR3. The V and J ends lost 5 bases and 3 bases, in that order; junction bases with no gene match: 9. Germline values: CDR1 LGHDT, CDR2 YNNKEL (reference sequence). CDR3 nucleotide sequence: TGTGCCAGCAGCACACGTCCGGGACAGTCTAATGAAAAACTGTTTTTT. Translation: CASSTRPGQSNEKLFF.

The CDR3 bases are TGTGCCAGCAGCCCGGACAGGGTTAGCGAGCAGTACTTC. As protein: CASSPDRVSEQYF. The chain recombines TRBV7-6 with TRBJ2-7; TRBD1 matches 8 bases. V trimming: 5 bases; J trimming: 6 bases; junction bases outside the gene matches: 6. This CDR3 spans 13 amino acids. Germline CDR1 reads SGHVS; CDR2 reads FNYEAQ.

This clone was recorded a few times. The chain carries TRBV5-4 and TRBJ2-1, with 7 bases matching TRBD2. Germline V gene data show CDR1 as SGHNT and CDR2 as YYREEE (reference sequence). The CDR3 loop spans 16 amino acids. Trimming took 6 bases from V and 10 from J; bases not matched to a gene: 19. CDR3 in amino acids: CASNPGGRDSGVEQFF. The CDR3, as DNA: TGTGCCAGCAACCCGGGGGGAAGGGACTCTGGAGTGGAGCAGTTCTTC.

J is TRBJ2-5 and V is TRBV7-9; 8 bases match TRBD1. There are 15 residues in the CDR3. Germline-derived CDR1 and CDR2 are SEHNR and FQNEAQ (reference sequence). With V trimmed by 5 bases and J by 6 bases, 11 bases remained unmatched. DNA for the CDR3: TGTGCCAGCAGCCCACGAGACAGGGGCGAGCAGACCCAGTACTTC. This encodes CASSPRDRGEQTQYF. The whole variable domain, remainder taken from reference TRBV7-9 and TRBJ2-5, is DTGVSQNPRHKITKRGQNVTFRCDPISEHNRLYWYRQTLGQGPEFLTYFQNEAQLEKSRLLSDRFSAERPKGSFSTLEIQRTEQGDSAMYLCASSPRDRGEQTQYFGPGTRLLVL.